This T cell receptor beta chain is from a study of technical replicates of blood from a handful of donors. Produced via immunoSEQ multiplex PCR; TCRdb's table is partial and in-frame only. The sample has tens of thousands of clones, around 91% seen once. After removal of 5 bases from V and 0 bases from J, the junction contained 14 bases not matched to a gene. This CDR3 comprises 18 residues. Germline V CDR1 and CDR2: GTSNPN, SVGIG (reference sequence). The sequencing input was T cells isolated from PBMCs. This sequence was found in a human donor in good health. Some clones in this sample may be carry-over from other donors' samples. This sequence joins TRBV30 and TRBJ2-2; 8 bases fit TRBD1. The CDR3 DNA reads as TGTGCCTGGGCGGGAATTAACAGGGGGAGTACGAACACCGGGGAGCTGTTTTTT. It encodes CAWAGINRGSTNTGELFF. The variable domain in full, with the rest retrieved from reference TRBV30 and TRBJ2-2, is SQTIHQWPATLVQPVGSPLSLECTVEGTSNPNLYWYRQAAGRGLQLLFYSVGIGQISSEVPQNLSASRPQDRQFILSSKKLLLSDSGFYLCAWAGINRGSTNTGELFFGEGSRLTVL.